The 17 T cell receptor beta chains below come from one sample, sequenced in a study of shared clonotypes between healthy human individuals. The naive CD8 fraction comprised CD45RO-negative cells positively selected for CCR7 and excluded terminally differentiated effector memory CD45RA+ cells. Measured with immunoSEQ multiplex PCR; TCRdb has only the in-frame clones, and not every one. The sample carries millions of clones, about 95% recorded once. Sequencing was carried out using naive CD8+ T cells sorted from blood. The receptors stem from a man aged 18 to 29 in good health.

V is TRBV4-3 and J is TRBJ2-7; 9 bases are shared with TRBD2. V lost 4 bases and J lost 2; bases outside the gene matches: 6. The CDR3 runs 15 residues. The germline gives CDR1 LGHNA, CDR2 YSLEER. Written as DNA, the CDR3 is TGCGCCAGCAGCCGGGAAGCGGGAGGAGCCTACGAGCAGTACTTC. It specifies CASSREAGGAYEQYF.

This chain joins TRBV6-5 and TRBJ1-2; D gene ambiguous. This CDR3 is built from 12 residues. Germline V gene data show CDR1 as MNHEY and CDR2 as SVGAGI. V lost 8 bases to trimming and J lost 3 bases, with 10 bases between them. The CDR3 coding sequence is TGTGCCAGCGGAAACCACGACTATGGCTACACCTTC. Amino acids: CASGNHDYGYTF.

This clone was detected only once. The chain links TRBV28 to TRBJ2-7; weak D call: TRBD2 (6 bases). Trimming shortened V by 4 bases and J by 5 bases, and 21 bases separated the two germline ends. Germline lookup yields CDR1 MDHEN and CDR2 SYDVKM. The CDR3 is 16 residues long. The CDR3 loop is CASSSPGGRKEHEQYF. The CDR3 coding sequence is TGTGCCAGCAGTTCCCCCGGTGGGAGGAAGGAACACGAGCAGTACTTC.

The chain recombines TRBV4-1 with TRBJ2-7; D not resolved. CDR1 MGHRA and CDR2 YSYEKL come from the germline V gene. The CDR3 covers 14 residues. V was trimmed by 4 bases and J by 2 bases, leaving 12 bases between them. In DNA, the CDR3 is TGCGCCAGCAGCCCCCGAAACCCCGCCTACGAGCAGTACTTC. This gives the protein CASSPRNPAYEQYF.

The chain joins TRBV29-1 to TRBJ1-4; no definite D call. The V end lost 0 bases, the J end lost 8 bases, and 4 bases lay between the germline ends. The CDR3 is 11 amino acids. In germline, CDR1 is SQVTM, CDR2 ANQGSEA. The CDR3 coding sequence is TGCAGCGTTGAAGACCTGGAAAAACTGTTTTTT. It is translated as CSVEDLEKLFF.

V and J are TRBV29-1 and TRBJ2-2; 7 nucleotides line up with TRBD2. The CDR3 is 15 amino acids. Germline CDR1 reads SQVTM; CDR2 reads ANQGSEA. The J segment lost 0 bases and the V segment lost 5 bases, leaving 6 bases of the junction unmatched. This CDR3 is CSVISAGANTGELFF. Here the CDR3 DNA reads TGCAGCGTTATTTCGGCGGGGGCGAACACCGGGGAGCTGTTTTTT.

This clone turned up a few times. The gene calls are TRBV19 and TRBJ1-2, with D unresolved. CDR1 LNHDA and CDR2 SQIVND come from the germline V gene (reference sequence). There are 13 residues in the CDR3. V lost 7 bases, J lost 4 bases, and 13 bases lay in between. The CDR3 sequence is CASKTTYSYGYTF. The CDR3 coding sequence is TGTGCCAGTAAGACAACCTACAGCTATGGCTACACCTTC.

This rearrangement joins TRBV30 to TRBJ1-1, with D uncertain. There are 13 residues in the CDR3. From germline, CDR1 is GTSNPN and CDR2 SVGIG (reference sequence). V lost 0 bases and J 5 bases, leaving 10 bases between the germline ends. The CDR3 loop is CAWSVVGRTEAFF. The CDR3 region has the DNA TGTGCCTGGAGTGTTGTTGGGAGGACTGAAGCTTTCTTT.

V is TRBV27 and J is TRBJ2-7; TRBD1 matches at 10 bases. Germline-derived CDR1 and CDR2 are MNHEY and SMNVEV (reference sequence). The J segment lost 1 base and the V segment lost 5 bases, leaving 8 bases of the junction unmatched. The length of the CDR3 is 16 residues. The CDR3 DNA sequence: TGTGCCAGCAGTCCCGGGACAGGGGAGGTATCCTACGAGCAGTACTTC. This encodes CASSPGTGEVSYEQYF.

V and J are TRBV5-1 and TRBJ2-1, with 8 positions matching TRBD2. Losses at the gene ends were 5 bases for V and 5 bases for J; bases not matched to a gene: 9. CDR1 is SGHRS, CDR2 YFSETQ, per germline. This CDR3 contains 15 residues. The CDR3 DNA reads TGCGCCAGCAGTTTAAGTAGCGGGACCCACAATGAGCAGTTCTTC. Amino acids: CASSLSSGTHNEQFF.

This chain links TRBV5-6 with TRBJ2-3; unclear D gene. V lost 0 bases and J lost 1, with 6 bases in between. The CDR3 spans 14 residues. In germline, CDR1 is SGHDT, CDR2 YYEEEE. As DNA, the CDR3 is TGTGCCAGCAGCTTGGAAGCGCGCACAGATACGCAGTATTTT. Translation: CASSLEARTDTQYF.

The J gene is TRBJ2-1, the V gene TRBV9; D tentatively reads TRBD1 or TRBD2 (5 bases each). CDR1 and CDR2 (germline): SGDLS, YYNGEE. The CDR3 runs 13 residues. Deletions cut 1 base from V and 6 bases from J, with 8 bases between. CDR3 sequence (DNA): TGTGCCAGCAGCGTATCCGGGACCAATGAGCAGTTCTTC. Translation: CASSVSGTNEQFF.

CDR3 loop: CASSLWGMAYEQYF. The CDR3 DNA reads TGTGCCAGCAGTCTCTGGGGAATGGCCTACGAGCAGTACTTC. The chain joins TRBV5-6 to TRBJ2-7, with D unclear. The germline gives CDR1 SGHDT, CDR2 YYEEEE. This CDR3 contains 14 residues. Trimming cost V 5 bases and J 2 bases, with 14 bases left between them.

The chain has TRBV28 and TRBJ2-5, with TRBD1 matching over 9 bases. The ends lost 3 bases at V and 4 bases at J; junction bases unmatched: 3. The V gene's germline CDR1 is MDHEN and CDR2 SYDVKM. The CDR3 spans 14 residues. The CDR3 region is CASSLTGGVETQYF. The CDR3 nucleotides read TGTGCCAGCAGTTTGACAGGGGGGGTAGAGACCCAGTACTTC.

The rearrangement joins TRBV28 to TRBJ1-6, with D possibly matching TRBD1 (6 bases). V lost 4 bases and J 8 bases, leaving 15 bases between the germline ends. The CDR3 is 15 amino acids. Germline loops: CDR1 MDHEN, CDR2 SYDVKM. For the CDR3, the DNA is TGTGCCAGCAGTTCCTACAGGGAGCTCGATTCACCCCTCCACTTT. This sequence encodes CASSSYRELDSPLHF.

The chain recombines TRBV4-2 with TRBJ2-1, with 8 nucleotides matching TRBD2. The germline CDR1 and CDR2 sequences are LGHNA and YNFKEQ. This CDR3 has 13 residues. The V gene end was trimmed by 8 bases and the J gene end by 4 bases; junction bases not matched to a gene: 4. Written as DNA, the CDR3 is TGTGCCAGCGGTGCGGGGGGTTACAATGAGCAGTTCTTC. Its protein product is CASGAGGYNEQFF.

In the case of this clone: Other DNA sequences in this sample translate to the same CDR3. V gene TRBV9 combines with J gene TRBJ2-7; the D is unclear. Germline lookup yields CDR1 SGDLS and CDR2 YYNGEE. The CDR3 runs 14 residues. The germline V and J ends were trimmed by 0 bases and 1 base, with 8 bases remaining between them. CDR3 amino acids: CASSVGTDSYEQYF. The CDR3 nucleotides are TGTGCCAGCAGCGTAGGAACAGATTCCTACGAGCAGTACTTC.